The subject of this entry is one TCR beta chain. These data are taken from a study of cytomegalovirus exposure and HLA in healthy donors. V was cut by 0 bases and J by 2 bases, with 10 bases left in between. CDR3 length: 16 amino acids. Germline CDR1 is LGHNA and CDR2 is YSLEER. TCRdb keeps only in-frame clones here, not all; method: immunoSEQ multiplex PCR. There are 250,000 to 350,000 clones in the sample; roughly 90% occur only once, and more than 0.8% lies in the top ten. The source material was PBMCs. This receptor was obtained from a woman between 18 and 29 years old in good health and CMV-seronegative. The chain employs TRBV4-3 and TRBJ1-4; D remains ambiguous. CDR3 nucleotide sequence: TGCGCCAGCAGCCAAGATTTTACAGCTACTAATGAAAAACTGTTTTTT. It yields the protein CASSQDFTATNEKLFF.